The sample holds a few counts of the clone carrying this T cell receptor beta chain. These data are taken from a study of memory CD4+ T cells and cytomegalovirus serostatus. V shed 2 bases and J shed 7 bases, with 15 bases lying between them. CDR1 is SGHRS, CDR2 YFSETQ, per germline. This CDR3 has 15 amino acids. Single viable CD3+CD4+CD8-CD45RO+ cells were sorted as the memory CD4+ T cells. Using immunoSEQ multiplex PCR, the repertoire was profiled, and TCRdb retains in-frame clones only, with some absent. The data contain roughly 76,000 clones, 75% to 85% of them seen just once; the ten biggest clones take up approximately 2.4%.

The chain employs TRBV5-1 and TRBJ1-4; D not certain. Input material: memory CD4+ T cells from blood. This TCR was recovered from an adult in good health and CMV-seropositive. The CDR3 here is CASSFGLTEGEKLFF. The CDR3 DNA is TGCGCCAGCAGCTTTGGTCTTACGGAGGGTGAAAAACTGTTTTTT.